The clone carrying this T cell receptor (beta chain) was detected many times. The data belong to a study of response to subunit inactivated influenza vaccine. MiXCR, run by TCRdb on the RT-PCR reads, gives a single entry per CDR3 protein. The data show 200,000 to 250,000 distinct CDR3 sequences, 12% seen once. This material consisted of non-naive T cells sorted from PBMCs, taken less than 15 days before vaccination. The TCR comes from a man between 50 and 59 years old who received an inactivated influenza vaccine.

This CDR3 is CASSSGLAGGTDTQYF. DNA for the CDR3: TGTGCCAGCAGTTCGGGACTAGCGGGGGGCACAGATACGCAGTATTTT. The chain links TRBV12-3 or TRBV12-4 to TRBJ2-3; 14 positions match TRBD2. V lost 4 bases and J lost 1; bases outside the gene matches: 1. The CDR3 loop spans 16 amino acids.